This T cell receptor beta chain comes out of a study of T cell responses to AZD1222 COVID-19 vaccine. Germline CDR1 is SGHRS and CDR2 is YFSETQ. Germline trimming cut 6 bases from V and 8 bases from J; bases unmatched to any gene: 4. The CDR3 is 12 amino acids. TCRdb's copy holds only in-frame clones and misses some; the assay was immunoSEQ multiplex PCR. The data contain 83,000 or so clones, around 88% of them singletons. This sequence was found in an adult in good health. The genes are TRBV5-1 and TRBJ2-1, with 8 nucleotides matching TRBD2. Source: peripheral blood, taken on day 0 of AZD1222 vaccination. DNA for the CDR3: TGCGCCAGCACCCGGGAGGGCGATGAGCAGTTCTTC. Residues: CASTREGDEQFF.